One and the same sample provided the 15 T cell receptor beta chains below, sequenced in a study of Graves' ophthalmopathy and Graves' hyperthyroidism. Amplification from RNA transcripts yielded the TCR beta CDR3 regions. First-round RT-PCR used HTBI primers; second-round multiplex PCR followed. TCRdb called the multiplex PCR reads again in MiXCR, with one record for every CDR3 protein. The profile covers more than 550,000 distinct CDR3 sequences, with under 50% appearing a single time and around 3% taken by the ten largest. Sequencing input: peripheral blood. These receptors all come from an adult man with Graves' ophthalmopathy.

For the CDR3, the DNA is TGCAGTGGGGTGGCGGGAGGTCAAGAGACCCAGTACTTC. The encoded protein is CSGVAGGQETQYF. J is TRBJ2-5 and V is TRBV20-1, with 8 bases identical to TRBD2. The CDR3 covers 13 residues. V was clipped by 7 bases and J by 2 bases; unmatched bases: 6. Per the germline V gene, CDR1 is DFQATT and CDR2 is SNEGSKA (reference sequence).

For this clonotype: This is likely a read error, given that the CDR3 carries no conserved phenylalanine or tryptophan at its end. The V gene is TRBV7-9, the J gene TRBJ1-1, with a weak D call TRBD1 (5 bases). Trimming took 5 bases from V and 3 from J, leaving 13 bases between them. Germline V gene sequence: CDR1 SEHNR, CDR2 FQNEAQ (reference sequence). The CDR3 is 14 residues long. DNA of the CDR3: TGTGCCAGCAGCCAACGACGGGGCTACACTGAAGCTTTCTTG. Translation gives CASSQRRGYTEAFL.

CDR3 in amino acids: CASSLGVASTDTQYF. In nucleotides, the CDR3 is TGTGCCAGCAGCTTAGGGGTCGCCTCCACAGATACGCAGTATTTT. The chain employs TRBV7-2 and TRBJ2-3, with unresolved D. The CDR3 covers 15 residues. The V end lost 1 base, the J end lost 2 bases, and 10 bases lay between the germline ends. Germline V gene lookup returns CDR1 SGHTA and CDR2 FQGNSA.

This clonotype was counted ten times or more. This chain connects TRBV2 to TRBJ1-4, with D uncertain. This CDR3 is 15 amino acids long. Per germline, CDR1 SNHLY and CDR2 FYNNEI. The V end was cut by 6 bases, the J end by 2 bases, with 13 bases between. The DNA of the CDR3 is TGTGCCAGCAGCTCTCGAGTGAGGACTAATGAAAAACTGTTTTTT. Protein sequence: CASSSRVRTNEKLFF.

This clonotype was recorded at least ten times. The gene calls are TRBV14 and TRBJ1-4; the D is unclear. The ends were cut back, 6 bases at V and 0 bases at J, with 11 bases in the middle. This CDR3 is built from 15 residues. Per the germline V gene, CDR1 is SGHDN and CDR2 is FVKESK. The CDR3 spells CASRDSISTNEKLFF. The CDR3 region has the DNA TGTGCCAGCAGGGACTCTATTTCAACTAATGAAAAACTGTTTTTT.

In DNA form, the CDR3 reads TGTGCCAGCAGCCCGCTCTCCGGGAGGGATGCCTACGAGCAGTACTTC. Translation gives CASSPLSGRDAYEQYF. The V call is TRBV9, the J call TRBJ2-7; 8 bases are shared with TRBD2. J lost 2 bases, V lost 4 bases, and 11 bases had no gene match. CDR1 and CDR2 from the germline V gene are SGDLS and YYNGEE. The CDR3 contains 16 residues.

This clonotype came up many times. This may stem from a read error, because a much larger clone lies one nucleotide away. The CDR3 region has the DNA TGTGCCAGCAGTTACTGGGACAGGCAAGAGACCCAGTACTTC. Translation: CASSYWDRQETQYF. The chain recombines TRBV6-6 with TRBJ2-5, with 8 bases identical to TRBD1. CDR3 length equals 14 residues. With V trimmed by 1 base and J by 2 bases, 0 bases remained unmatched. The V gene's germline CDR1 is MNHNY and CDR2 SVGAGI (reference sequence).

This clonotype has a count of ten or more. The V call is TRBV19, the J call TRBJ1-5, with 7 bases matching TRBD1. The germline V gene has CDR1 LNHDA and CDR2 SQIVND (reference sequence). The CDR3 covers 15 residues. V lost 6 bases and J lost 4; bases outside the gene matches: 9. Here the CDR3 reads CASSPAGQINQPQHF. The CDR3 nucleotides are TGTGCCAGTAGCCCCGCGGGACAGATTAATCAGCCCCAGCATTTT.

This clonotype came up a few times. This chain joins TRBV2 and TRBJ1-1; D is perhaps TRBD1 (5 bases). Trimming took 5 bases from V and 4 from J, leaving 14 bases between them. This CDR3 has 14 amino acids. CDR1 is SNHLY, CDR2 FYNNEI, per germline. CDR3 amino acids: CASSTTEGRTEAFF. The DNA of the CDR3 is TGTGCCAGCAGTACGACAGAAGGGCGCACTGAAGCTTTCTTT.

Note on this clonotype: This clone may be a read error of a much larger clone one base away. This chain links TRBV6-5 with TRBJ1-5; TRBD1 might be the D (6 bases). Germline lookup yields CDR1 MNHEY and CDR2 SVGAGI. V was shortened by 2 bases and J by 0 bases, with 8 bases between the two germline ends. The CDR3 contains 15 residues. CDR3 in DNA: TGTGCCAGCAGTTACCCAGGGGCTAGCAATCAGCCCCAGCATTTT. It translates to CASSYPGASNQPQHF.

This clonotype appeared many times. The chain's CDR3 is CSARQGDTEAFF. The CDR3 DNA reads as TGCAGTGCTAGACAGGGGGACACTGAAGCTTTCTTT. The chain combines TRBV20-1 with TRBJ1-1, with 7 bases aligning to TRBD1. The CDR3 covers 12 residues. Germline CDR1 and CDR2: DFQATT and SNEGSKA (reference sequence). The J segment lost 3 bases and the V segment lost 2 bases, leaving 0 bases of the junction unmatched.

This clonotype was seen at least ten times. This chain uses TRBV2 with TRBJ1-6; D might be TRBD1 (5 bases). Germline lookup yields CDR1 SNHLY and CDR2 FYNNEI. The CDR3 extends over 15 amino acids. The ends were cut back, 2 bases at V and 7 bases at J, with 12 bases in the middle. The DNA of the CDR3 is TGTGCCAGCAGTGAATCAGGACAACCAAATTCACCCCTCCACTTT. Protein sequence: CASSESGQPNSPLHF.

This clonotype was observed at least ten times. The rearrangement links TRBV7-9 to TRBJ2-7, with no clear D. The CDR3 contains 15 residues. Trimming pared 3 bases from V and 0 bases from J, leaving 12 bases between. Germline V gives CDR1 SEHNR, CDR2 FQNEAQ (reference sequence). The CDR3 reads CASSFAPGHSYEQYF. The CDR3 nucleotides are TGTGCCAGCAGCTTTGCCCCAGGCCACTCCTACGAGCAGTACTTC.

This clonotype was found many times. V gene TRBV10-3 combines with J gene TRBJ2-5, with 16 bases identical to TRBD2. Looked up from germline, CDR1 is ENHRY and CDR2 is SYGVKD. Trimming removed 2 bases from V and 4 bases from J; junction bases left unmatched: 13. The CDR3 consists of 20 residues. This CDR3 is CAISEGFTGTSGRVRETQYF. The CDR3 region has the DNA TGTGCCATCAGTGAGGGTTTCACCGGGACTAGCGGGAGGGTCCGAGAGACCCAGTACTTC.

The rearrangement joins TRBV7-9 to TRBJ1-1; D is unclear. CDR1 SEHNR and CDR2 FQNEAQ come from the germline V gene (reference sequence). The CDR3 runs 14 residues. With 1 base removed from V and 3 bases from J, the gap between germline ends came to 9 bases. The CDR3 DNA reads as TGTGCCAGCAGCTTAGGGGAGCTGGACACTGAAGCTTTCTTT. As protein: CASSLGELDTEAFF.